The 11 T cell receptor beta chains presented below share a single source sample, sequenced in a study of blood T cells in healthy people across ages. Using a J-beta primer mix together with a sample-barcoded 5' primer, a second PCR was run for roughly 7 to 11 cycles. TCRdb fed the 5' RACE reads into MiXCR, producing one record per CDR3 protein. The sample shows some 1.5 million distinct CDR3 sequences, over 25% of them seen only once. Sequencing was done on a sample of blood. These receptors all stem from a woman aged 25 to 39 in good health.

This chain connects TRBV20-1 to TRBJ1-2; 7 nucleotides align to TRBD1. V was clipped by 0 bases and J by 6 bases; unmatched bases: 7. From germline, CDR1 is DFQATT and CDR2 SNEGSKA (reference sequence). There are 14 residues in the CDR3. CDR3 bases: TGCAGTGCTAGAGACTACGACAGGGAGAATGGCTACACCTTC. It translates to CSARDYDRENGYTF.

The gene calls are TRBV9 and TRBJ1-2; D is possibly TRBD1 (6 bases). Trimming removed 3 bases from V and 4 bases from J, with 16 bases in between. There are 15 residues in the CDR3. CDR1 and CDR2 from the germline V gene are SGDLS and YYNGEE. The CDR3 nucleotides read TGTGCCAGCAGCGACGTGGACAGCCCCACCTATGGCTACACCTTC. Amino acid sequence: CASSDVDSPTYGYTF.

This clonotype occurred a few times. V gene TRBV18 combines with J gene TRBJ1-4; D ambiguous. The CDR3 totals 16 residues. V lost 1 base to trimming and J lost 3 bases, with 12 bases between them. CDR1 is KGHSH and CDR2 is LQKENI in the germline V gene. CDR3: CASSPLDGAANEKLFF. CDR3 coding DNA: TGTGCCAGCTCACCACTGGACGGAGCAGCTAATGAAAAACTGTTTTTT. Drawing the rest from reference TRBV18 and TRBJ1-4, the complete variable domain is NAGVMQNPRHLVRRRGQEARLRCSPMKGHSHVYWYRQLPEEGLKFMVYLQKENIIDESGMPKERFSAEFPKEGPSILRIQQVVRGDSAAYFCASSPLDGAANEKLFFGSGTQLSVL.

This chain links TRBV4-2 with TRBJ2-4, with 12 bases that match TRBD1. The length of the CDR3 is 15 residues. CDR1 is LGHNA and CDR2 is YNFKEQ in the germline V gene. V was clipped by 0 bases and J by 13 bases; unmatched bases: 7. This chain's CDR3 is CASSQDGTGGYDQYF. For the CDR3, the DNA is TGTGCCAGCAGCCAAGATGGGACAGGGGGCTACGACCAGTACTTC.

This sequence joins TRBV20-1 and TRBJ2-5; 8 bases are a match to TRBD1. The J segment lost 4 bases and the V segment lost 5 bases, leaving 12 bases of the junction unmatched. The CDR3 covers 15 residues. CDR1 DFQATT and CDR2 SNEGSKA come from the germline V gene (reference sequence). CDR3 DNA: TGCAGTGCTTCGAGGGTACAGGGGGACCGAGAGACCCAGTACTTC. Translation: CSASRVQGDRETQYF.

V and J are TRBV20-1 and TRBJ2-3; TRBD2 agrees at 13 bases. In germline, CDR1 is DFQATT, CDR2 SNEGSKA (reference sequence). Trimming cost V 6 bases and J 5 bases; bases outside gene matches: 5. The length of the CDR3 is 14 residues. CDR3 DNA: TGCAGTGCCCGGACTAGCGGGGGCAAAGATACGCAGTATTTT. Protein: CSARTSGGKDTQYF.

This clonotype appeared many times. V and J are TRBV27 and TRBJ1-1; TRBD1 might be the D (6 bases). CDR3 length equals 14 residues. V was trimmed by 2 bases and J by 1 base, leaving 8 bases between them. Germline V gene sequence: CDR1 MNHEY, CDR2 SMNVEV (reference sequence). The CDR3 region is CASSLGGQNTEAFF. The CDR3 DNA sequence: TGTGCCAGCAGTTTAGGGGGGCAGAACACTGAAGCTTTCTTT.

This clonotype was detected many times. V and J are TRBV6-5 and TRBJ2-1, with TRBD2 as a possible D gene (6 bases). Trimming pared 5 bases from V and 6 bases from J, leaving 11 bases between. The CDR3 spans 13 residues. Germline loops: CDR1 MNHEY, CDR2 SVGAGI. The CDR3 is CASSVLGGNEQFF. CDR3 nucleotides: TGTGCCAGCAGTGTGCTGGGGGGCAATGAGCAGTTCTTC.

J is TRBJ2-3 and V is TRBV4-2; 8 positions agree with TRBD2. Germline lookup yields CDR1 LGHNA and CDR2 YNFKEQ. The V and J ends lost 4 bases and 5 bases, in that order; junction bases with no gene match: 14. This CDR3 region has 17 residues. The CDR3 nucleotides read TGTGCCAGCAGCCGGTCGCCGGGGGGGGCAGTAGGAGATACGCAGTATTTT. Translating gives CASSRSPGGAVGDTQYF.

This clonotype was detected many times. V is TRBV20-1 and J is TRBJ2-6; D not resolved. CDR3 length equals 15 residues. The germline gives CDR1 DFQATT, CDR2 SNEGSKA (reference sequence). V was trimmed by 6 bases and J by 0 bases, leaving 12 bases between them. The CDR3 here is CSARTASSGANVLTF. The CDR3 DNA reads TGCAGTGCCCGGACGGCTAGCTCTGGGGCCAACGTCCTGACTTTC.

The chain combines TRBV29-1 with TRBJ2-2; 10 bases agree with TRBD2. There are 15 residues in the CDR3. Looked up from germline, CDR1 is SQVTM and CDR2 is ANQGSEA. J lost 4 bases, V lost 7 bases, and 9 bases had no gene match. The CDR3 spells CSALAGAPGTGELFF. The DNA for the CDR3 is TGCAGCGCGCTAGCGGGGGCCCCGGGCACCGGGGAGCTGTTTTTT.